The 14 T cell receptor beta chains in this list originate from one sample, sequenced in a study of blood T cells in healthy people across ages. Together with a sample-barcoded 5' primer, a J-beta primer mix was included in a second PCR lasting about 6 to 11 cycles. MiXCR, run by TCRdb on the 5' RACE reads, gives a single entry per CDR3 protein. Of about 1.1 million distinct CDR3 sequences listed, 35% to 40% are singletons. Specimen: blood. These receptors came from a man younger than 35 in good health.

This clonotype occurred many times. The rearrangement links TRBV12-3 or TRBV12-4 to TRBJ1-2; D might be TRBD1 (5 bases). V dropped 2 bases and J dropped 4 bases, with 11 bases sitting between them. There are 14 residues in the CDR3. The CDR3 DNA reads as TGTGCCAGCAGTTTAACCGGGGCGTTCTATGGCTACACCTTC. It encodes CASSLTGAFYGYTF.

CDR3 region: CASSLEVGPQNEQFF. The CDR3 nucleotides read TGCGCCAGCAGCTTGGAGGTTGGCCCCCAGAATGAGCAGTTCTTC. The rearrangement links TRBV5-1 to TRBJ2-1; D remains unclear. This CDR3 is built from 15 residues. Germline V gene lookup returns CDR1 SGHRS and CDR2 YFSETQ. The V gene lost 0 bases and the J gene lost 7 bases, with 14 bases spanning the gap.

This chain joins TRBV9 and TRBJ1-4; D call uncertain. Looked up from germline, CDR1 is SGDLS and CDR2 is YYNGEE. The CDR3 has 14 residues. V was cut by 1 base and J by 7 bases, with 11 bases left in between. CDR3 region: CASSVTPEGEKLFF. The DNA for the CDR3 is TGTGCCAGCAGCGTAACCCCCGAGGGTGAAAAACTGTTTTTT.

The chain has TRBV20-1 and TRBJ1-5; D unresolved. The CDR3 is 13 residues long. With 1 base removed from V and 4 bases from J, the gap between germline ends came to 8 bases. Germline V gene lookup returns CDR1 DFQATT and CDR2 SNEGSKA (reference sequence). CDR3 amino acids: CSARGPVNQPQHF. DNA for the CDR3: TGCAGTGCTAGAGGACCGGTTAATCAGCCCCAGCATTTT.

On this clonotype itself: The junction departs from the called germline gene at one end, perhaps through a read error. The chain employs TRBV5-1 and TRBJ2-5; tentative D call: TRBD1 (6 bases). Per germline, CDR1 SGHRS and CDR2 YFSETQ. CDR3 length: 15 amino acids. The CDR3 sequence: CASSLQQGTMETQYF. The CDR3 DNA reads as TGCGCCAGTAGCTTGCAACAGGGTACTATGGAGACCCAGTACTTC.

J is TRBJ1-1 and V is TRBV6-2 or TRBV6-3; TRBD1 agrees at 8 bases. There are 16 residues in the CDR3. CDR1 MNHEY and CDR2 SVGEGT come from the germline V gene. Trimming cost V 5 bases and J 2 bases; bases outside gene matches: 10. CDR3 amino acids: CASSTERTGPNTEAFF. The CDR3 region has the DNA TGTGCCAGCAGTACCGAACGGACAGGGCCAAACACTGAAGCTTTCTTT.

V usage is TRBV3-1 and J usage is TRBJ2-5; D is undetermined. Trimming removed 0 bases at V and 5 bases at J, with 13 bases between. In germline, CDR1 is LGHDT, CDR2 YNNKEL (reference sequence). This CDR3 has 15 amino acids. The CDR3 sequence: CASSQDRARKETQYF. CDR3 nucleotide sequence: TGTGCCAGCAGCCAAGATCGGGCGAGGAAGGAGACCCAGTACTTC.

V gene TRBV18 combines with J gene TRBJ2-2; 7 bases align to TRBD1. CDR3 size: 15 residues. The germline V gene has CDR1 KGHSH and CDR2 LQKENI. V was pared by 3 bases and J by 5 bases, with 6 bases of the junction left unmatched. CDR3 bases: TGTGCCAGCTCACCCCGACAGGGCGGAACCGGGGAGCTGTTTTTT. Amino acids: CASSPRQGGTGELFF.

The CDR3 spells CASSFIPTVEYF. The DNA for the CDR3 is TGTGCCAGCAGCTTCATACCCACAGTGGAGTACTTC. The gene calls are TRBV7-9 and TRBJ2-5; no firm D call. V was cut by 3 bases and J by 12 bases, with 14 bases left in between. The CDR3 spans 12 residues. Germline V lookup: CDR1 SEHNR, CDR2 FQNEAQ (reference sequence).

This clonotype appeared once. Sequence at one end of the junction differs from germline and may be a read error. This sequence joins TRBV12-3 or TRBV12-4 and TRBJ1-2, with D possibly matching TRBD1 (5 bases). The CDR3 sequence is 12 residues long. CDR3 in amino acids: CAGSFGDYMNTF. As DNA, the CDR3 is TGTGCCGGCAGTTTTGGGGACTATATGAACACCTTC.

This chain joins TRBV4-3 and TRBJ1-1, with a weak D call TRBD1 (6 bases). This CDR3 is 15 amino acids long. The germline gives CDR1 LGHNA, CDR2 YSLEER. V lost 3 bases and J 2 bases, leaving 13 bases between the germline ends. The CDR3 nucleotides are TGCGCCAGCAGCCAGTCTGGGGGGCTCAACACTGAAGCTTTCTTT. Amino acids: CASSQSGGLNTEAFF.

This clonotype has only a few counts. This sequence joins TRBV11-2 and TRBJ2-7; TRBD1 aligns across 7 bases. Germline trimming cut 1 base from V and 0 bases from J; bases unmatched to any gene: 6. The CDR3 runs to 16 residues. Looked up from germline, CDR1 is SGHAT and CDR2 is FQNNGV. CDR3: CASSLVPGTDSYEQYF. CDR3 coding DNA: TGTGCCAGCAGCTTAGTGCCTGGGACAGACTCCTACGAGCAGTACTTC.

The CDR3 region is CSATEPTGIRLETQYF. The CDR3 DNA follows: TGCAGTGCTACGGAACCCACAGGGATTAGGTTAGAGACCCAGTACTTC. The rearrangement joins TRBV20-1 to TRBJ2-5, with D maybe TRBD1 (6 bases). Germline loops: CDR1 DFQATT, CDR2 SNEGSKA (reference sequence). The CDR3 runs to 16 residues. Trimming left V 4 bases short and J 4 bases short, with 22 bases between.

The rearrangement uses TRBV20-1 and TRBJ1-2; 7 nucleotides align to TRBD1. CDR3 length equals 13 residues. Looked up from germline, CDR1 is DFQATT and CDR2 is SNEGSKA (reference sequence). V was pared by 6 bases and J by 5 bases, with 9 bases of the junction left unmatched. The DNA of the CDR3 is TGCAGTGCGGCTGGGACAGAACTTTATGGCTACACCTTC. Its protein is CSAAGTELYGYTF.